The 26 T cell receptor beta chains listed next were all sequenced from one sample in a study of radiotherapy plus CTLA-4 blockade in lung cancer. Profiled with immunoSEQ multiplex PCR; TCRdb holds only in-frame clones, not every one. The sample yields 90,000 to 100,000 clones, roughly 74% seen once. Specimen: peripheral blood, collected from a patient treated with radiotherapy plus ipilimumab. The receptor source for this set is a human donor with non-small cell lung cancer who had a partial response to radiotherapy plus ipilimumab. Some clones in this sample may be carry-over from other donors' samples.

This chain connects TRBV9 to TRBJ2-1; TRBD1 matches at 9 bases. There are 19 residues in the CDR3. Losses at the gene ends were 4 bases for V and 1 base for J; bases not matched to a gene: 15. CDR1 is SGDLS, CDR2 YYNGEE, per germline. CDR3: CASSKRMDPGQGSYNEQFF. The CDR3 DNA sequence: TGTGCCAGCAGCAAACGTATGGACCCGGGACAGGGATCCTACAATGAGCAGTTCTTC.

V gene TRBV7-9 combines with J gene TRBJ1-1; a weak D match, TRBD1 (6 bases). The CDR3 has 15 amino acids. V was pared by 5 bases and J by 1 base, with 14 bases between. Germline V gene data show CDR1 as SEHNR and CDR2 as FQNEAQ (reference sequence). The CDR3 DNA follows: TGTGCCAGCAGCCTTCGGGACAAGGCGAACACTGAAGCTTTCTTT. Its protein product is CASSLRDKANTEAFF.

The rearrangement joins TRBV10-1 to TRBJ2-5; TRBD2 matches 9 bases. The length of the CDR3 is 15 residues. Per the germline V gene, CDR1 is WNHNN and CDR2 is SYGVQD (reference sequence). V lost 5 bases and J lost 4; bases outside the gene matches: 8. Here the CDR3 reads CASSPGLAYLETQYF. The DNA of the CDR3 is TGCGCCAGCAGTCCCGGACTAGCGTATCTAGAGACCCAGTACTTC.

This clone is judged medium-sized. The chain employs TRBV30 and TRBJ2-7; 8 bases fit TRBD2. In germline, CDR1 is GTSNPN, CDR2 SVGIG (reference sequence). V was pared by 3 bases and J by 7 bases, with 11 bases of the junction left unmatched. The CDR3 is 14 residues long. Written as DNA, the CDR3 is TGTGCCTGGAGAGTAGGAAGCGGGAGAAGTGAGCAGTACTTC. Protein: CAWRVGSGRSEQYF.

CDR3 sequence reads: CASSLDARGSLHF. The CDR3 region has the DNA TGTGCCAGCAGCTTAGACGCCAGGGGATCCCTCCACTTT. The genes are TRBV11-2 and TRBJ1-6, with D possibly TRBD1 on 6 matching bases. V was pared by 0 bases and J by 14 bases, with 11 bases between. Germline CDR1 and CDR2: SGHAT and FQNNGV. This CDR3 region has 13 residues.

The CDR3 here is CASKGQQNYEKLFF. In DNA, the CDR3 is TGTGCCAGCAAGGGGCAGCAAAATTATGAAAAACTGTTTTTT. The V call is TRBV2, the J call TRBJ1-4; maybe TRBD1 (5 bases). The CDR3 loop spans 14 amino acids. In germline, CDR1 is SNHLY, CDR2 FYNNEI. Trimming cost V 7 bases and J 6 bases, with 15 bases left between them.

The CDR3 nucleotides are TGTGCCAGCAGCTTAGCCGGGACTAGCGTGGCAGATACGCAGTATTTT. This gives the protein CASSLAGTSVADTQYF. The chain recombines TRBV11-3 with TRBJ2-3, with 10 bases that match TRBD2. The CDR3 totals 16 residues. V lost 1 base to trimming and J lost 4 bases; unmatched junction nucleotides: 5. In germline, CDR1 is SGHNT, CDR2 YENEEA. The whole variable domain, filled in from reference TRBV11-3 and TRBJ2-3, reads EAGVVQSPRYKIIEKKQPVAFWCNPISGHNTLYWYLQNLGQGPELLIRYENEEAVDDSQLPKDRFSAERLKGVDSTLKIQPAELGDSAVYLCASSLAGTSVADTQYFGPGTRLTVL.

V is TRBV2 and J is TRBJ1-5; D is perhaps TRBD1 (5 bases). V lost 4 bases, J lost 0 bases, and 10 bases lay in between. The CDR3 sequence is 15 residues long. The V gene's germline CDR1 is SNHLY and CDR2 FYNNEI. The DNA for the CDR3 is TGTGCCAGCAGTGGACAGCTGAATAGCAATCAGCCCCAGCATTTT. It codes for CASSGQLNSNQPQHF.

The chain has TRBV2 and TRBJ1-5; D is unresolved. Germline CDR1 reads SNHLY; CDR2 reads FYNNEI. The V end lost 2 bases, the J end lost 3 bases, and 11 bases lay between the germline ends. This CDR3 has 15 amino acids. CDR3 residues: CASSESMIDNQPQHF. In DNA form, the CDR3 reads TGTGCCAGCAGTGAAAGCATGATCGACAATCAGCCCCAGCATTTT.

The chain carries TRBV9 and TRBJ2-3; 8 positions agree with TRBD2. V lost 3 bases and J lost 4; bases outside the gene matches: 10. Germline loops: CDR1 SGDLS, CDR2 YYNGEE. This CDR3 comprises 16 residues. In nucleotides, the CDR3 is TGTGCCAGCAGCGCCCAAGCGGGAGTGGGATCAGATACGCAGTATTTT. This encodes CASSAQAGVGSDTQYF.

This clone was seen a few times. The genes are TRBV11-1 and TRBJ1-1; tentative D call: TRBD1 (5 bases). The V end lost 5 bases, the J end lost 3 bases, and 19 bases lay between the germline ends. The length of the CDR3 is 16 residues. Germline V CDR1 and CDR2: SGHAT, FQDESV (reference sequence). This chain's CDR3 is CASSPNRAGRDTEAFF. CDR3 nucleotide sequence: TGTGCCAGCAGCCCGAATAGGGCAGGGAGGGACACTGAAGCTTTCTTT.

The chain employs TRBV7-9 and TRBJ2-5; TRBD1 matches at 7 bases. The CDR3 sequence is 14 residues long. J lost 4 bases, V lost 0 bases, and 2 bases had no gene match. Germline CDR1 SEHNR, CDR2 FQNEAQ (reference sequence). CDR3 protein: CASSLAGTVETQYF. The CDR3 nucleotides read TGTGCCAGCAGCTTAGCAGGGACAGTAGAGACCCAGTACTTC.

The chain is built from TRBV7-6 and TRBJ2-1; D may be TRBD2 (6 bases). V was shortened by 1 base and J by 9 bases, with 13 bases between the two germline ends. Germline loops: CDR1 SGHVS, CDR2 FNYEAQ. The CDR3 covers 14 residues. The CDR3 reads CASSLVTASAEQFF. The CDR3 nucleotides are TGTGCCAGCAGCTTAGTGACGGCTAGCGCTGAGCAGTTCTTC.

This clone was recorded a few times. V gene TRBV7-9 combines with J gene TRBJ2-5; D possibly corresponds to TRBD2 (5 bases). The CDR3 is made up of 15 amino acids. V was clipped by 4 bases and J by 5 bases, with 17 bases between them. CDR1 and CDR2 (germline): SEHNR, FQNEAQ (reference sequence). The CDR3: CASSSTFLALETQYF. CDR3 sequence (DNA): TGTGCCAGCAGCTCCACGTTTCTAGCTCTTGAGACCCAGTACTTC.

The chain recombines TRBV7-6 with TRBJ1-5, with TRBD1 as a possible D gene (6 bases). V was trimmed by 2 bases and J by 7 bases, leaving 12 bases between them. This CDR3 region has 14 residues. Germline V gene data show CDR1 as SGHVS and CDR2 as FNYEAQ. The CDR3 is CASSLRPGDQPQHF. In DNA, the CDR3 is TGTGCCAGCAGCTTACGTCCAGGGGACCAGCCCCAGCATTTT.

This CDR3 reads CASSAHAGAPNIQYF. In DNA form, the CDR3 reads TGTGCCAGCAGTGCCCACGCGGGGGCGCCGAACATTCAGTACTTC. The chain employs TRBV2 and TRBJ2-4, with D tentatively TRBD2 (7 bases). V lost 4 bases, J lost 7 bases, and 17 bases lay in between. The CDR3 contains 15 residues. CDR1 is SNHLY, CDR2 FYNNEI, per germline.

V gene TRBV19 combines with J gene TRBJ1-1, with D possibly being TRBD1 (6 bases). Per the germline V gene, CDR1 is LNHDA and CDR2 is SQIVND (reference sequence). V dropped 5 bases and J dropped 3 bases, with 13 bases sitting between them. CDR3 length: 14 amino acids. CDR3 sequence: CASSRGGEDTEAFF. The CDR3 nucleotides read TGTGCCAGTAGTCGGGGGGGCGAGGACACTGAAGCTTTCTTT.

CDR3 in amino acids: CASSLSLNTEAFF. DNA for the CDR3: TGTGCCAGCAGCTTATCTCTGAACACTGAAGCTTTCTTT. The genes are TRBV7-3 and TRBJ1-1; no clear D gene. The CDR3 totals 13 residues. CDR1 is SGHTA, CDR2 FQGTGA, per germline. Trimming stripped 2 bases from V and 0 bases from J, with 4 bases between.

The rearrangement links TRBV28 to TRBJ1-2; TRBD1 matches at 12 bases. In germline, CDR1 is MDHEN, CDR2 SYDVKM. After removal of 6 bases from V and 13 bases from J, the junction contained 15 bases not matched to a gene. This CDR3 region has 15 residues. The CDR3 here is CASSTTAGGTGGATF. As DNA, the CDR3 is TGTGCCAGCAGCACTACTGCAGGCGGGACAGGGGGCGCCACCTTC.

The chain uses TRBV7-2 and TRBJ2-4; TRBD1 matches 7 bases. The V gene's germline CDR1 is SGHTA and CDR2 FQGNSA. Trimming cost V 5 bases and J 0 bases; bases outside gene matches: 7. The CDR3 has 16 amino acids. For the CDR3, the DNA is TGTGCCAGCAGCCTAAGGGGGCGTGAAGCCAAAAACATTCAGTACTTC. This codes for CASSLRGREAKNIQYF.

The chain uses TRBV27 and TRBJ2-5, with 8 bases fitting TRBD1. With V trimmed by 6 bases and J by 7 bases, 10 bases remained unmatched. The CDR3 runs 14 residues. Germline CDR1 is MNHEY and CDR2 is SMNVEV (reference sequence). CDR3 amino acids: CASSPDRGWGTQYF. The CDR3 DNA reads TGTGCCAGCAGCCCCGACAGGGGTTGGGGGACCCAGTACTTC.

The chain carries TRBV6-6 and TRBJ1-1, with 7 bases lining up with TRBD1. Germline CDR1 MNHNY, CDR2 SVGAGI (reference sequence). J gave up 11 bases and V 4 bases, and 13 bases lay outside the gene matches. The CDR3 has 14 residues. The CDR3 DNA is TGTGCCAGCAGTTTCACCGACAGGGTTAGAGGGGCTTTCTTT. Its translation: CASSFTDRVRGAFF.

The chain joins TRBV5-1 to TRBJ2-5; 10 positions match TRBD2. V dropped 4 bases and J dropped 3; count of bases not matched to a gene: 9. CDR1 and CDR2 (germline): SGHRS, YFSETQ. The CDR3 length is 16 residues. The DNA for the CDR3 is TGCGCCAGCAGCCCGGGGATCCTAGCGGGAGAAGAGACCCAGTACTTC. Translating it yields CASSPGILAGEETQYF. The full variable domain, completed using reference TRBV5-1 and TRBJ2-5, is KAGVTQTPRYLIKTRGQQVTLSCSPISGHRSVSWYQQTPGQGLQFLFEYFSETQRNKGNFPGRFSGRQFSNSRSEMNVSTLELGDSALYLCASSPGILAGEETQYFGPGTRLLVL.

This clone was seen a single time. The V call is TRBV5-1, the J call TRBJ2-7; TRBD2 agrees at 12 bases. From germline, CDR1 is SGHRS and CDR2 YFSETQ. V lost 4 bases and J lost 0; bases outside the gene matches: 5. This CDR3 spans 16 amino acids. This CDR3 reads CASSIGTSGRSYEQYF. CDR3 coding DNA: TGCGCCAGCAGCATAGGGACTAGCGGGCGCTCCTACGAGCAGTACTTC.

CDR3 sequence: CASSESRQQTNYNEQFF. CDR3 sequence (DNA): TGCGCCAGCAGTGAGTCGAGACAACAAACAAACTACAATGAGCAGTTCTTC. This sequence joins TRBV10-1 and TRBJ2-1; D unclear. Trimming stripped 0 bases from V and 3 bases from J, with 15 bases between. Looked up from germline, CDR1 is WNHNN and CDR2 is SYGVQD (reference sequence). The CDR3 consists of 17 residues.

This clone appeared a few times. The chain links TRBV14 to TRBJ1-1, with D possibly being TRBD1 (6 bases). The germline CDR1 and CDR2 sequences are SGHDN and FVKESK. This CDR3 region has 15 residues. Between the trimmed V and J ends, which lost 4 bases and 5 bases, there was a span of 17 bases. The CDR3 sequence: CASSPKGGGQTEAFF. CDR3 nucleotides: TGTGCCAGCAGCCCGAAAGGGGGGGGGCAGACTGAAGCTTTCTTT.